Below, one TCR beta chain is given with its context. Its antigen is still unknown. This record belongs to a study of cytomegalovirus exposure and HLA in healthy donors. PCR amplification relied on 60 Vbeta primers (plus 13 Jbeta primers). The assay was immunoSEQ multiplex PCR, and TCRdb's table has in-frame clones only and misses some. This repertoire shows about 110,000 clones, roughly 80% found once; its top ten account for roughly 8.6%. Trimming shortened V by 1 base and J by 4 bases, and 11 bases separated the two germline ends. Germline V gene lookup returns CDR1 SGDLS and CDR2 YYNGEE. CDR3 length equals 15 residues. General study findings and limits: It was taken for granted in presence/absence analyses that sequencing depth across donors was roughly uniform. Reported results showed that the classifier diagnosed cytomegalovirus status with high specificity and sensitivity. Rare TCR sequences predominated, though certain public TCRs were found in many donors. TCR beta V- and J-gene trimming was later associated with a missense DCLRE1C variant.

The receptor was isolated from a woman in her forties in good health and CMV-seropositive. The chain joins TRBV9 to TRBJ1-4; tentative D call: TRBD1 (5 bases). The specimen was PBMCs. In nucleotides, the CDR3 is TGTGCCAGCAGCGTATCAGGGTATGGTAATGAAAAACTGTTTTTT. Translation gives CASSVSGYGNEKLFF. Drawing the rest from reference TRBV9 and TRBJ1-4, the complete variable domain is DSGVTQTPKHLITATGQRVTLRCSPRSGDLSVYWYQQSLDQGLQFLIQYYNGEERAKGNILERFSAQQFPDLHSELNLSSLELGDSALYFCASSVSGYGNEKLFFGSGTQLSVL.